This TCR beta chain came from a study of cytomegalovirus exposure and HLA in healthy donors. PCR primers comprised 60 Vbeta and 13 Jbeta primers. The repertoire was sequenced with immunoSEQ multiplex PCR; TCRdb's copy has only in-frame clones and lacks some. The data hold about 200,000 clones, with 79% observed a single time. The study, taken as a whole, reports: Association of a missense DCLRE1C variant with TCR beta V- and J-gene trimming was reported in a later analysis. The study carried out a later analysis of TCR beta sequences. It associated around 17,000 of them with specific HLA alleles at a false discovery rate of 0.05. Data from an earlier analysis indicated that most TCR beta V segments were productive either about 87% or about 30% of the time.

In regard to this clone: Antigen specificity is unknown.

V shed 5 bases, J shed 7 bases, and the junction held 12 bases outside the gene matches. From germline, CDR1 is MNHNY and CDR2 SVGAGI (reference sequence). The CDR3 contains 15 residues. This clonotype was sampled from a girl aged 5 to 17 in good health and CMV-seropositive. The sequenced sample consisted of PBMCs. This sequence joins TRBV6-6 and TRBJ1-2; 8 bases are shared with TRBD1. The CDR3 region has the DNA TGTGCCAGCAGTGGACAGGGCGCGTCGCCTGGTGGCTACACCTTC. As protein: CASSGQGASPGGYTF.